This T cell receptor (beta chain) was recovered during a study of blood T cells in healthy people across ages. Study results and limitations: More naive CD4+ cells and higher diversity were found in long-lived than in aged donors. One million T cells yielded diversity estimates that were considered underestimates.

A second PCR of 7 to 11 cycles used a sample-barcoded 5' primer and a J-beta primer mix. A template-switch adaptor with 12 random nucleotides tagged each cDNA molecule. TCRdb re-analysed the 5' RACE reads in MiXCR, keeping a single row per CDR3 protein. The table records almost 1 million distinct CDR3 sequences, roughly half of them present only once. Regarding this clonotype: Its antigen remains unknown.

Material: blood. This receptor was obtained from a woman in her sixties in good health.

The DNA of the CDR3 is TGTGCCAGCAGTGTAGCGGCACAATACAATGAGCAGTTCTTC. Its protein is CASSVAAQYNEQFF. The rearrangement links TRBV6-5 to TRBJ2-1, with D maybe TRBD2 (6 bases). V dropped 5 bases and J dropped 4 bases, with 12 bases sitting between them. The germline gives CDR1 MNHEY, CDR2 SVGAGI. CDR3 length: 14 amino acids.